Each of the 4 T cell receptor beta chains below was sequenced from the same sample in a study of shared clonotypes between healthy human individuals. Sequencing was performed with immunoSEQ multiplex PCR; in TCRdb, only in-frame clones are kept and a portion is missing. The sample records about 680,000 clones, around 90% being singletons. CD8 cells regarded as naive lacked CD45RO, were positively chosen for CCR7, and omitted terminally differentiated effector memory CD45RA+ cells. Sequencing used naive CD8+ T cells sorted from blood. These receptors were collected from a man aged 25-45 years in good health.

This chain joins TRBV21-1 and TRBJ1-3. TRBV21-1 is a recognized pseudogene. CDR3 length equals 11 residues. CDR3: CASNPPLAIYF. The CDR3 coding sequence is TGTGCCAGCAACCCTCCTCTAGCCATATATTTT.

This chain uses TRBV2 with TRBJ2-5; 11 bases align to TRBD1. V was clipped by 6 bases and J by 5 bases; unmatched bases: 11. From germline, CDR1 is SNHLY and CDR2 FYNNEI. The CDR3 contains 16 residues. CDR3 sequence (DNA): TGTGCCAGCAGGCCGAAACGGACAGGGGGCGTGGAGACCCAGTACTTC. Its translation is CASRPKRTGGVETQYF. Full variable domain (missing parts from reference TRBV2 and TRBJ2-5): EPEVTQTPSHQVTQMGQEVILRCVPISNHLYFYWYRQILGQKVEFLVSFYNNEISEKSEIFDDQFSVERPDGSNFTLKIRSTKLEDSAMYFCASRPKRTGGVETQYFGPGTRLLVL.

The chain is built from TRBV4-1 and TRBJ2-5; 7 bases are a match to TRBD2. Unmatched junction bases numbered 5, after V lost 0 bases and J lost 4 bases. Per germline, CDR1 MGHRA and CDR2 YSYEKL. The CDR3 contains 15 residues. CDR3 sequence (DNA): TGCGCCAGCAGCCAAGAACCGGGGGGTAGAGAGACCCAGTACTTC. This encodes CASSQEPGGRETQYF.

The chain carries TRBV27 and TRBJ2-1; 9 nucleotides line up with TRBD1. The CDR3 covers 16 residues. CDR1 and CDR2 (germline): MNHEY, SMNVEV (reference sequence). V was pared by 5 bases and J by 6 bases, with 11 bases of the junction left unmatched. The CDR3 here is CASSRGYRGQPNEQFF. CDR3 sequence (DNA): TGTGCCAGCAGTAGAGGATACAGGGGGCAGCCCAATGAGCAGTTCTTC.